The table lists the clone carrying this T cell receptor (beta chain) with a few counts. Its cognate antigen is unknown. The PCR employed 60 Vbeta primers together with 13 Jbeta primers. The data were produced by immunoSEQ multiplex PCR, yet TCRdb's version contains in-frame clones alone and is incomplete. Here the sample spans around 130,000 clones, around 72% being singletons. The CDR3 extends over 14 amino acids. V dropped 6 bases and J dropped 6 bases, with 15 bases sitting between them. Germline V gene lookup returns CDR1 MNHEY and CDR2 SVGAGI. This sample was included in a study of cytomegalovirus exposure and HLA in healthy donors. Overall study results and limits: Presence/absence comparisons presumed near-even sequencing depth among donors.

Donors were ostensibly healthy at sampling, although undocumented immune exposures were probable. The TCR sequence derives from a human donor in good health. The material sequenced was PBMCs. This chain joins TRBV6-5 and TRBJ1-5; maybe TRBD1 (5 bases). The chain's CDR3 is CASSLDTGGQPQHF. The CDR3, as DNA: TGTGCCAGCAGCCTGGACACAGGCGGTCAGCCCCAGCATTTT.